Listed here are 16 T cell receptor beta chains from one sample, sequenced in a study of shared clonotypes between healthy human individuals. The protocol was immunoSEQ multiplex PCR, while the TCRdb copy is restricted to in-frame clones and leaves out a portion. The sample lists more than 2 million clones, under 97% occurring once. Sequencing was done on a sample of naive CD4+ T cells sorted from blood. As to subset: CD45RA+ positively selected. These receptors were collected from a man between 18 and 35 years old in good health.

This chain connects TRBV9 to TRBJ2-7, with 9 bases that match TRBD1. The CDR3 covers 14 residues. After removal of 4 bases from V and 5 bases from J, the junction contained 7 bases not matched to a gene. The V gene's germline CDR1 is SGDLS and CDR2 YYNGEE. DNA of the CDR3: TGTGCCAGCAGCCAGGGACAGGGAATCAACGAGCAGTACTTC. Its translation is CASSQGQGINEQYF.

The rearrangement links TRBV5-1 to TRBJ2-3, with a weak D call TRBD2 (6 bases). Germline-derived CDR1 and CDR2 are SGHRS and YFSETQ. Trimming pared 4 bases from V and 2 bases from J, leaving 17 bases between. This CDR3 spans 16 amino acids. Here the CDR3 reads CASSPPWEENTDTQYF. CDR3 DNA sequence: TGCGCCAGCAGCCCCCCATGGGAGGAGAACACAGATACGCAGTATTTT.

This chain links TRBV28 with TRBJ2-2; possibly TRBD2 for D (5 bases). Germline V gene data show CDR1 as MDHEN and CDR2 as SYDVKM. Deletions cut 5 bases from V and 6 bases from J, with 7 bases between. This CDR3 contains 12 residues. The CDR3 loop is CASSLDSGELFF. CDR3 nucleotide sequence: TGTGCCAGCAGTCTGGACTCCGGGGAGCTGTTTTTT.

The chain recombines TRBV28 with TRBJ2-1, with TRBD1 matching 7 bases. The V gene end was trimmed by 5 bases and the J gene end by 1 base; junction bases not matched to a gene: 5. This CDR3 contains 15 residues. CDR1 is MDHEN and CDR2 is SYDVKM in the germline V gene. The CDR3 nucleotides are TGTGCCAGCAGTGGTTCGGGACAGTCCTACAATGAGCAGTTCTTC. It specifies CASSGSGQSYNEQFF.

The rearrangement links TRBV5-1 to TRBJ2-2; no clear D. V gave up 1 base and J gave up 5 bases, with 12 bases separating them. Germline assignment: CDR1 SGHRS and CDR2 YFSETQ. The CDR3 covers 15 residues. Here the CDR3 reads CASSLSVEVTGELFF. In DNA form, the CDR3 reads TGCGCCAGCAGCTTGTCAGTTGAGGTTACCGGGGAGCTGTTTTTT. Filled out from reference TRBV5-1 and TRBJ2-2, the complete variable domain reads KAGVTQTPRYLIKTRGQQVTLSCSPISGHRSVSWYQQTPGQGLQFLFEYFSETQRNKGNFPGRFSGRQFSNSRSEMNVSTLELGDSALYLCASSLSVEVTGELFFGEGSRLTVL.

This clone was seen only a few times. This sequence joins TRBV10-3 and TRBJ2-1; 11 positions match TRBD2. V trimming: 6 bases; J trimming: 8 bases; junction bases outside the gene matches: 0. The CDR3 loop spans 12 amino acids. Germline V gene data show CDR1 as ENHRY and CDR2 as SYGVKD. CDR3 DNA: TGTGCCATCAGACTAGCGGGAGATGAGCAGTTCTTC. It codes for CAIRLAGDEQFF.

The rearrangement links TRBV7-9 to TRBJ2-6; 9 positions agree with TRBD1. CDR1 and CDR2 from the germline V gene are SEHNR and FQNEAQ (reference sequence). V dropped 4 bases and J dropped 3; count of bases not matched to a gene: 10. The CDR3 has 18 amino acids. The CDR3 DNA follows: TGTGCCAGCAGCTCAAGTGGGGGACAGGGTGTTGGGGCCAACGTCCTGACTTTC. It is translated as CASSSSGGQGVGANVLTF.

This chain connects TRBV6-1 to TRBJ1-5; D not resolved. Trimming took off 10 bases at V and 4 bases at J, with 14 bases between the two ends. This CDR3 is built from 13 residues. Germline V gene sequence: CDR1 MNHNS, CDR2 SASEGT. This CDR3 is CAILGSLNQPQHF. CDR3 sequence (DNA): TGTGCCATACTGGGAAGCCTTAATCAGCCCCAGCATTTT.

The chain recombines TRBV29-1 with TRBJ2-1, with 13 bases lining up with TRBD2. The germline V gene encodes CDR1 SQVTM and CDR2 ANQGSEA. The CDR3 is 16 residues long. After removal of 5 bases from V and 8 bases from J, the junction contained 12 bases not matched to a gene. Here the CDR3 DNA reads TGCAGCGTTCGACCCCGTGGGACTAGCGGGGCCTATGAGCAGTTCTTC. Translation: CSVRPRGTSGAYEQFF.

In DNA, the CDR3 is TGTGCCAGCAGAACCATGACAGGGCGGAATTCACCCCTCCACTTT. Protein sequence: CASRTMTGRNSPLHF. V gene TRBV6-6 combines with J gene TRBJ1-6; 7 bases map to TRBD1. The CDR3 runs 15 residues. Germline CDR1 MNHNY, CDR2 SVGAGI (reference sequence). Germline trimming cut 6 bases from V and 7 bases from J; bases unmatched to any gene: 9.

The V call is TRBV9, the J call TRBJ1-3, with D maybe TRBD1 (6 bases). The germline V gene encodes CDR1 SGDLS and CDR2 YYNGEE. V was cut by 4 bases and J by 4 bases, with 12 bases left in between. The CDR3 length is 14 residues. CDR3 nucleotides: TGTGCCAGCAGCAGGGGGGCAGGAGGAAACACCATATATTTT. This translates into CASSRGAGGNTIYF.

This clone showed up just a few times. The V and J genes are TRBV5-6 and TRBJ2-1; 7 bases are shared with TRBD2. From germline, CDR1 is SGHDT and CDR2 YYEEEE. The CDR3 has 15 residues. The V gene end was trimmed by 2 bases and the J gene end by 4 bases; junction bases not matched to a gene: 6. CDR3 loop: CASSLALALYNEQFF. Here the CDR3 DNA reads TGTGCCAGCAGCTTAGCACTAGCGCTTTACAATGAGCAGTTCTTC.

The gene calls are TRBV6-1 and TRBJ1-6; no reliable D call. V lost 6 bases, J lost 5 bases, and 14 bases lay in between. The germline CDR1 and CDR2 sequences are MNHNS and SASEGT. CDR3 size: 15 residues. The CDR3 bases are TGTGCCAGCAGCGGGCGGTCTATCCATAATTCACCCCTCCACTTT. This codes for CASSGRSIHNSPLHF.

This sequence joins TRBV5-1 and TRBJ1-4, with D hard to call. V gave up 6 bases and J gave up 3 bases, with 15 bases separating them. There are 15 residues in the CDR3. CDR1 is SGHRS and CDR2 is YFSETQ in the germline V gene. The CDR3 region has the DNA TGCGCCAGCATGCCGGGGAGGACGGCTAATGAAAAACTGTTTTTT. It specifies CASMPGRTANEKLFF.

The CDR3 region has the DNA TGTGCCAGCAGCTTGCGGGCCGGAAAAGAGACCCAGTACTTC. It specifies CASSLRAGKETQYF. The J gene is TRBJ2-5, the V gene TRBV5-6; D call uncertain. Trimming shortened V by 1 base and J by 3 bases, and 10 bases separated the two germline ends. CDR1 is SGHDT and CDR2 is YYEEEE in the germline V gene. This CDR3 contains 14 residues.

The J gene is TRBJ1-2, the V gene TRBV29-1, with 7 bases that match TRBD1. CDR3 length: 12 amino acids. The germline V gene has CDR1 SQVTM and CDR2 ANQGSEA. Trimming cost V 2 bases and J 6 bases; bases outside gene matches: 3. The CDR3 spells CSVERDRDGYTF. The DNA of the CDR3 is TGCAGCGTTGAAAGAGACAGGGATGGCTACACCTTC. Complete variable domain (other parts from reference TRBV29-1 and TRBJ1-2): SAVISQKPSRDICQRGTSLTIQCQVDSQVTMMFWYRQQPGQSLTLIATANQGSEATYESGFVIDKFPISRPNLTFSTLTVSNMSPEDSSIYLCSVERDRDGYTFGSGTRLTVV.